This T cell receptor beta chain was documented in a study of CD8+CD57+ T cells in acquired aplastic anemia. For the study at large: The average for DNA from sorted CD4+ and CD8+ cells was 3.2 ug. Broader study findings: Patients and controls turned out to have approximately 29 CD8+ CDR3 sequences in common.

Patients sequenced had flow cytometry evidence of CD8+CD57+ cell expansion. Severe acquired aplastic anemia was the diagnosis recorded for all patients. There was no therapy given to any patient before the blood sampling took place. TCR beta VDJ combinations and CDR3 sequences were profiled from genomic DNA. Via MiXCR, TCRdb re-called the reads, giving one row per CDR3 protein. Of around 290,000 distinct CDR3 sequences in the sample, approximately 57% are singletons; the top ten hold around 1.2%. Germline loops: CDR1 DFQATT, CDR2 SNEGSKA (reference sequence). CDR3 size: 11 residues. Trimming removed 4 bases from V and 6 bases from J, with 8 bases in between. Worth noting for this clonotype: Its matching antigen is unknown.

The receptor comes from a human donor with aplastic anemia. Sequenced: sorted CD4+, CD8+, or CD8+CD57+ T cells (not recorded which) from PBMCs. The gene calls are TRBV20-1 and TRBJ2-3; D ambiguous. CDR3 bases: TGCAGTGCTATGAGCCGTGATACGCAGTATTTT. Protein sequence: CSAMSRDTQYF.